This entry describes one TCR beta chain. This record comes from a study of blood T cell repertoires in COVID-19. Whole-study context: Spain, Italy and the United States supplied samples that represented acute and convalescent COVID-19.

The CDR3 loop spans 16 amino acids. Germline V gene data show CDR1 as KGHDR and CDR2 as SFDVKD. V was pared by 3 bases and J by 2 bases, with 12 bases between. This table comes from immunoSEQ multiplex PCR, and its TCRdb copy is limited to in-frame clones, with some not included. Of some 96,000 clones detected, 75% to 90% appear once; the ten largest clones hold roughly 1.7%. The clonotype originates from a man older than 75 with acute or convalescent COVID-19. V usage is TRBV24-1 and J usage is TRBJ2-2, with a possible D match to TRBD2 (6 bases). The material sequenced was peripheral blood. CDR3 sequence reads: CATSDPGTFNTGELFF. The CDR3 DNA reads as TGTGCCACCAGTGATCCCGGGACTTTTAACACCGGGGAGCTGTTTTTT.